This T cell receptor (beta chain) was captured by sequencing in a study of cytotoxic CD8 clonotypes in ibrutinib-treated CLL. Study-level background: IGHV unmutated about 17; relapsed/refractory about 10; treatment-naive over 14. Findings and limits, study-wide: Investigators sampled sustained-remission and progressing patients at differing times. The clonality went up when patients responded to ibrutinib and dropped back toward baseline at progression.

This clone is a singleton in its sample. What it binds is unknown. This CDR3 has 11 residues. V lost 2 bases and J 13 bases, leaving 9 bases between the germline ends. Germline lookup yields CDR1 SEHNR and CDR2 FQNEAQ (reference sequence). The repertoire was sequenced with immunoSEQ multiplex PCR; TCRdb's copy has only in-frame clones and lacks some. The table records about 160,000 clones, more than 75% of them present only once. The genes are TRBV7-9 and TRBJ2-1; D is unclear. The clonotype originates from a human donor with chronic lymphocytic leukemia. Here the sequenced sample was PBMCs, taken after 12 months of ibrutinib treatment. The CDR3 here is CASSLTALQFF. CDR3 bases: TGTGCCAGCAGCTTAACCGCCCTACAGTTCTTC.